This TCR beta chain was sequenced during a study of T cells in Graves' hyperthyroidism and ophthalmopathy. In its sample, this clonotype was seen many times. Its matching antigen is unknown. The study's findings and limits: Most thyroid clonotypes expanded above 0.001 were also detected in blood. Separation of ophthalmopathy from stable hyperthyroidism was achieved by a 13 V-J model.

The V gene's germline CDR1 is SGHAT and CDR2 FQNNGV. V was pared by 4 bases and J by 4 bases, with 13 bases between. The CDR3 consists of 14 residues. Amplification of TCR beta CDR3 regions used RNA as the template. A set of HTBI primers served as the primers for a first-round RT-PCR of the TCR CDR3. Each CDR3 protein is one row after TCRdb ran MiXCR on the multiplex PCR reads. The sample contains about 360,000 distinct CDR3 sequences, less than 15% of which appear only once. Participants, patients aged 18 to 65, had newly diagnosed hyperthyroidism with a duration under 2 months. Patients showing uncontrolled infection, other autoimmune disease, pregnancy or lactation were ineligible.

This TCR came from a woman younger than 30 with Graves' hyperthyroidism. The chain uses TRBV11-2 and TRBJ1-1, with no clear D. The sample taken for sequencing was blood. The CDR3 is CASSSDFTGTEAFF. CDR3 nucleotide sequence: TGTGCCAGCAGCTCCGACTTCACGGGCACTGAAGCTTTCTTT.